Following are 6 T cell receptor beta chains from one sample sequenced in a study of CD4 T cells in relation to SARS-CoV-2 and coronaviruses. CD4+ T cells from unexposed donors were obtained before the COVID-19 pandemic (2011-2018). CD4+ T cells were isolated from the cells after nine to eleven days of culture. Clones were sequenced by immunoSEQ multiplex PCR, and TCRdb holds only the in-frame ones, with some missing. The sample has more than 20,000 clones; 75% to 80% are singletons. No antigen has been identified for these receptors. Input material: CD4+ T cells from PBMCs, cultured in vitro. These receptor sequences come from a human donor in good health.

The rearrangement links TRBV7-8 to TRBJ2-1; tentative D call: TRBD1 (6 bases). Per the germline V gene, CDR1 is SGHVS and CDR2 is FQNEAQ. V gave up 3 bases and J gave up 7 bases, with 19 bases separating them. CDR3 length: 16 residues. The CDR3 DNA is TGTGCCAGCAGCTTCTCGGCAAGCCTAGGGGGTAATGAGCAGTTCTTC. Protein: CASSFSASLGGNEQFF. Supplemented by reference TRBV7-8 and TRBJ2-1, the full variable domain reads GAGVSQSPRYKVAKRGQDVALRCDPISGHVSLFWYQQALGQGPEFLTYFQNEAQLDKSGLPSDRFFAERPEGSVSTLKIQRTQQEDSAVYLCASSFSASLGGNEQFFGPGTRLTVL.

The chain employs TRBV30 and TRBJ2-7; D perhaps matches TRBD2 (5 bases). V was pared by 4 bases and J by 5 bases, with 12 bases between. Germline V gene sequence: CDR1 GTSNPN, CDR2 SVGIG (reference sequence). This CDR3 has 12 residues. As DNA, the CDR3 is TGTGCCTGGACACCCGTCGGGGACGAGCAGTACTTC. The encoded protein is CAWTPVGDEQYF.

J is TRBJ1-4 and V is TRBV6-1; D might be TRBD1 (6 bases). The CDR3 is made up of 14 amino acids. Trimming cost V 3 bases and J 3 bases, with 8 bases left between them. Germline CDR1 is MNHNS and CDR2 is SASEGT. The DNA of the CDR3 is TGTGCCAGCAGTGACGACAGGCCTAATGAAAAACTGTTTTTT. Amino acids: CASSDDRPNEKLFF.

The CDR3 bases are TGTGCCAGCAGCTTAGGTGGTGGACAGGGGGCCTACAATGAGCAGTTCTTC. Its protein product is CASSLGGGQGAYNEQFF. J is TRBJ2-1 and V is TRBV7-9, with 10 nucleotides matching TRBD1. V lost 1 base and J lost 2; bases outside the gene matches: 5. This CDR3 contains 17 residues. Germline values: CDR1 SEHNR, CDR2 FQNEAQ (reference sequence).

The DNA for the CDR3 is TGTGCCAGCAGTTACTCGAAAGGGGGCAGAAGAAACACCGGGGAGCTGTTTTTT. It is translated as CASSYSKGGRRNTGELFF. The chain joins TRBV6-2 or TRBV6-3 to TRBJ2-2; 7 nucleotides agree with TRBD1. The germline gives CDR1 MNHEY, CDR2 SVGEGT. The CDR3 spans 18 residues. J gave up 2 bases and V 0 bases, and 9 bases lay outside the gene matches.

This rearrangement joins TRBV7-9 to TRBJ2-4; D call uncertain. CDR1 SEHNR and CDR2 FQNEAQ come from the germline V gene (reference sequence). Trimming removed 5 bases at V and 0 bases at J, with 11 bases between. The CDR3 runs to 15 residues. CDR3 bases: TGTGCCAGCAGCACAGCGTTCCTAGCCAAAAACATTCAGTACTTC. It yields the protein CASSTAFLAKNIQYF.